A single TCR beta chain is shown here with its context. Per germline, CDR1 LNHNV and CDR2 YYDKDF (reference sequence). Trimming took 1 base from V and 8 from J, leaving 14 bases between them. The CDR3 covers 15 residues. Authors' analysis steps: The authors estimated nucleated cell counts from reference gene primer amplification. Sequenced by immunoSEQ multiplex PCR; TCRdb stores in-frame clones only, minus some. The V and J calls and clone size come from that table; D and trimming were worked out from the DNA. The repertoire has under 200,000 clones, nearly 90% of them found once; the top ten carry around a fifth. This sample was taken from a study of blood T cell repertoires in COVID-19. The wider study: Sites across the United States, Italy and Spain contributed samples from acute and convalescent COVID-19. From T cells, B-cell-depleted T cells, or PBMCs came the material, which was cDNA or gDNA.

The gene calls are TRBV15 and TRBJ1-4, with a tentative D call TRBD1 (5 bases). What was sequenced was peripheral blood. The TCR sequence derives from a man aged 60 to 69 with active or convalescent COVID-19. The CDR3 bases are TGTGCCACCAGCAGAGGTCAGGGAGGTCAGGAAAAACTGTTTTTT. It translates to CATSRGQGGQEKLFF.